This entry lists 21 T cell receptor beta chains sequenced from one sample in a study of CD8 T cells in ankylosing spondylitis. TCRdb used MiXCR to reprocess the 5' RACE reads, holding one entry per CDR3 protein. The sample has 340,000 or so distinct CDR3 sequences, roughly 15% seen once. Material: blood, either unsorted or a sorted T cell fraction (not recorded which). The receptors were sampled from a male donor with ankylosing spondylitis or in good health (not recorded which).

CDR3 DNA: TGTGCCAGCTCACCGACGACAGGGGTCGAGCAGTACTTC. Translated, it gives CASSPTTGVEQYF. The chain joins TRBV18 to TRBJ2-7; 8 bases are a match to TRBD1. Germline-derived CDR1 and CDR2 are KGHSH and LQKENI. CDR3 length equals 13 residues. V shed 3 bases, J shed 6 bases, and the junction held 4 bases outside the gene matches. Looking up the rest from reference TRBV18 and TRBJ2-7 gives the full variable domain: NAGVMQNPRHLVRRRGQEARLRCSPMKGHSHVYWYRQLPEEGLKFMVYLQKENIIDESGMPKERFSAEFPKEGPSILRIQQVVRGDSAAYFCASSPTTGVEQYFGPGTRLTVT.

CDR3 nucleotide sequence: TGTGCCACCAGTGAAGGCTACAATGAGCAGTTCTTC. It encodes CATSEGYNEQFF. The rearrangement links TRBV24-1 to TRBJ2-1; D is undetermined. The length of the CDR3 is 12 residues. CDR1 and CDR2 (germline): KGHDR, SFDVKD. The V end lost 4 bases, the J end lost 3 bases, and 3 bases lay between the germline ends.

The genes are TRBV7-6 and TRBJ2-3, with 8 bases that match TRBD2. This CDR3 is built from 15 residues. Germline lookup yields CDR1 SGHVS and CDR2 FNYEAQ. Unmatched junction bases numbered 2, after V lost 2 bases and J lost 1 base. CDR3 residues: CASSLTAGGTDTQYF. The CDR3 DNA is TGTGCCAGCAGCTTAACAGCGGGGGGCACAGATACGCAGTATTTT.

The rearrangement links TRBV9 to TRBJ1-2, with TRBD1 matching over 8 bases. The germline CDR1 and CDR2 sequences are SGDLS and YYNGEE. This CDR3 has 14 residues. With 5 bases clipped from V and 6 bases from J, the junction kept 9 bases outside the gene matches. The CDR3 spells CASRPGQVGDGYTF. In DNA form, the CDR3 reads TGTGCCAGCAGACCGGGACAGGTCGGGGATGGCTACACCTTC.

The CDR3 reads CASRPTSARADTQYF. As DNA, the CDR3 is TGTGCCAGCAGGCCGACTAGCGCTAGGGCAGATACGCAGTATTTT. V usage is TRBV6-1 and J usage is TRBJ2-3, with 8 bases lining up with TRBD2. The CDR3 consists of 15 residues. V lost 6 bases and J lost 4; bases outside the gene matches: 9. Germline CDR1 is MNHNS and CDR2 is SASEGT.

The rearrangement joins TRBV4-1 to TRBJ2-3; 10 nucleotides agree with TRBD1. This CDR3 region has 16 residues. From germline, CDR1 is MGHRA and CDR2 YSYEKL. Germline trimming cut 2 bases from V and 4 bases from J; bases unmatched to any gene: 6. CDR3 DNA: TGCGCCAGCAGCCAACCAAGGACAGGGGGGCCAGATACGCAGTATTTT. Translating it yields CASSQPRTGGPDTQYF.

This clonotype was detected ten times or more. V and J are TRBV29-1 and TRBJ1-2; D may be TRBD1 (6 bases). V lost 4 bases and J 3 bases, leaving 12 bases between the germline ends. This CDR3 contains 13 residues. Per the germline V gene, CDR1 is SQVTM and CDR2 is ANQGSEA. CDR3 in DNA: TGCAGCGTTGTGTCAGGGGCGGACTATGGCTACACCTTC. This sequence encodes CSVVSGADYGYTF.

The V gene is TRBV18, the J gene TRBJ1-1, with D maybe TRBD1 (5 bases). V lost 5 bases and J lost 5, with 21 bases in between. The CDR3 is 16 amino acids. Germline V lookup: CDR1 KGHSH, CDR2 LQKENI. CDR3 in DNA: TGTGCCAGCTCAGCGGGGGATCTTTTATCAAGGACTGAAGCTTTCTTT. This encodes CASSAGDLLSRTEAFF.

This clonotype was counted only a few times. J is TRBJ1-2 and V is TRBV2, with 9 bases lining up with TRBD1. Per the germline V gene, CDR1 is SNHLY and CDR2 is FYNNEI. V shed 11 bases, J shed 0 bases, and the junction held 4 bases outside the gene matches. The CDR3 loop spans 13 amino acids. CDR3 loop: CAGGTGTNYGYTF. The CDR3 DNA reads TGTGCCGGTGGGACAGGGACTAACTATGGCTACACCTTC. The full variable domain, rest sourced from reference TRBV2 and TRBJ1-2, is EPEVTQTPSHQVTQMGQEVILRCVPISNHLYFYWYRQILGQKVEFLVSFYNNEISEKSEIFDDQFSVERPDGSNFTLKIRSTKLEDSAMYFCAGGTGTNYGYTFGSGTRLTVV.

The V call is TRBV2, the J call TRBJ2-7, with no clear D. Germline values: CDR1 SNHLY, CDR2 FYNNEI. Trimming cost V 0 bases and J 3 bases, with 12 bases left between them. CDR3 length equals 15 residues. The CDR3 spells CASSEASRQVYEQYF. In nucleotides, the CDR3 is TGTGCCAGCAGTGAAGCGAGTCGTCAGGTCTACGAGCAGTACTTC. Full variable domain (rest looked up from reference TRBV2 and TRBJ2-7): EPEVTQTPSHQVTQMGQEVILRCVPISNHLYFYWYRQILGQKVEFLVSFYNNEISEKSEIFDDQFSVERPDGSNFTLKIRSTKLEDSAMYFCASSEASRQVYEQYFGPGTRLTVT.

In this sample, this clonotype turned up a few times. The rearrangement links TRBV7-2 to TRBJ1-2, with D maybe TRBD1 (5 bases). Germline values: CDR1 SGHTA, CDR2 FQGNSA. The CDR3 has 16 residues. V was shortened by 5 bases and J by 7 bases, with 23 bases between the two germline ends. CDR3 loop: CASSPTPGGVRGGYTF. CDR3 in DNA: TGTGCCAGCAGCCCAACCCCTGGGGGGGTAAGAGGTGGCTACACCTTC.

The chain joins TRBV5-1 to TRBJ2-5; 7 bases align to TRBD2. This CDR3 comprises 15 residues. The germline gives CDR1 SGHRS, CDR2 YFSETQ. Unmatched junction bases numbered 5, after V lost 3 bases and J lost 0 bases. The CDR3: CASSWGGTNQETQYF. The DNA for the CDR3 is TGCGCCAGCAGCTGGGGTGGGACTAACCAAGAGACCCAGTACTTC.

This clonotype was seen ten or more times. The gene calls are TRBV20-1 and TRBJ2-2, with a tentative D call TRBD2 (5 bases). This CDR3 region has 16 residues. CDR1 and CDR2 (germline): DFQATT, SNEGSKA (reference sequence). With 4 bases removed from V and 4 bases from J, the gap between germline ends came to 19 bases. Here the CDR3 reads CSATPGGSWGTGELFF. The CDR3 region has the DNA TGCAGTGCTACCCCCGGCGGGTCATGGGGCACCGGGGAGCTGTTTTTT.

This clonotype appeared a few times. The gene calls are TRBV4-1 and TRBJ2-7; D may match TRBD1 or TRBD2 (7 bases each). Germline CDR1 reads MGHRA; CDR2 reads YSYEKL. The CDR3 has 17 amino acids. Trimming shortened V by 0 bases and J by 0 bases, and 15 bases separated the two germline ends. The CDR3 sequence is CASSQDTSGGDSYEQYF. The DNA of the CDR3 is TGCGCCAGCAGCCAAGATACCTCAGGGGGGGACTCCTACGAGCAGTACTTC.

J is TRBJ2-5 and V is TRBV5-1; the D gene is possibly TRBD1 (5 bases). CDR3 length equals 17 residues. Between the trimmed V and J ends, which lost 4 bases and 1 base, there was a span of 20 bases. Germline CDR1 is SGHRS and CDR2 is YFSETQ. The CDR3 bases are TGCGCCAGCAGCCCTACGATTTCCAGGGAACTCCAAGAGACCCAGTACTTC. Amino acids: CASSPTISRELQETQYF.

This clonotype occurred a few times. The CDR3: CASSLVLYNEQFF. CDR3 DNA sequence: TGCGCCAGCAGCTTGGTCCTCTACAATGAGCAGTTCTTC. The chain has TRBV5-1 and TRBJ2-1; D is ambiguous. This CDR3 spans 13 amino acids. The V end lost 0 bases, the J end lost 3 bases, and 4 bases lay between the germline ends. Germline CDR1 reads SGHRS; CDR2 reads YFSETQ.

This clonotype was counted once. V usage is TRBV6-1 and J usage is TRBJ2-7, with D possibly being TRBD2 (7 bases). Looked up from germline, CDR1 is MNHNS and CDR2 is SASEGT. Trimming stripped 8 bases from V and 2 bases from J, with 22 bases between. The CDR3 is 16 amino acids. This CDR3 is CASSPWGRGPTYEQYF. CDR3 nucleotide sequence: TGTGCCAGCTCCCCATGGGGGCGGGGGCCAACCTACGAGCAGTACTTC.

A few counts support this clonotype. The gene calls are TRBV18 and TRBJ1-5; D may be TRBD1 (5 bases). V was shortened by 1 base and J by 3 bases, with 13 bases between the two germline ends. From germline, CDR1 is KGHSH and CDR2 LQKENI. The CDR3 totals 16 residues. The CDR3 nucleotides are TGTGCCAGCTCACCACAGGGGCCTACCGACAATCAGCCCCAGCATTTT. Its protein is CASSPQGPTDNQPQHF.

This clonotype occurred a few times. V usage is TRBV4-1 and J usage is TRBJ2-3, with 12 nucleotides matching TRBD1. J gave up 10 bases and V 4 bases, and 9 bases lay outside the gene matches. There are 15 residues in the CDR3. Germline CDR1 and CDR2: MGHRA and YSYEKL. The CDR3 reads CASSLWDRGQTAQYF. The CDR3 DNA sequence: TGCGCCAGCAGCCTATGGGACAGGGGGCAAACAGCGCAGTATTTT.

This clonotype was detected only a few times. The rearrangement joins TRBV6-1 to TRBJ2-1, with 11 bases that match TRBD1. This CDR3 has 17 amino acids. Germline V gene data show CDR1 as MNHNS and CDR2 as SASEGT. The V gene end was trimmed by 6 bases and the J gene end by 3 bases; junction bases not matched to a gene: 10. The CDR3 sequence is CASRIRPGQGDYNEQFF. In DNA form, the CDR3 reads TGTGCCAGCAGGATACGACCGGGACAGGGGGACTACAATGAGCAGTTCTTC.

This clonotype was observed at least ten times. The CDR3 sequence: CATSQGSTNTGELFF. Here the CDR3 DNA reads TGTGCCACCAGCCAGGGAAGTACGAACACCGGGGAGCTGTTTTTT. The V call is TRBV15, the J call TRBJ2-2; the D gene is possibly TRBD1 (5 bases). Per germline, CDR1 LNHNV and CDR2 YYDKDF (reference sequence). This CDR3 is 15 amino acids long. V lost 5 bases and J lost 0, with 10 bases in between.